One sample yielded the 8 T cell receptor beta chains listed below, sequenced in a study of shared clonotypes between healthy human individuals. In the naive CD8 group, cells lacked CD45RO and were positively selected for CCR7, so terminally differentiated effector memory CD45RA+ cells were left out. Data came from immunoSEQ multiplex PCR; TCRdb stores just in-frame clones and leaves some out. The table shows about 800,000 clones, with about 96% occurring only once. Sequenced input: naive CD8+ T cells sorted from blood. All receptors derive from a man aged 25 to 45 in good health.

V is TRBV7-8 and J is TRBJ2-5; D could derive from TRBD1 or TRBD2 (5 bases each). The CDR3 has 18 amino acids. From germline, CDR1 is SGHVS and CDR2 FQNEAQ. V dropped 6 bases and J dropped 5 bases, with 28 bases sitting between them. The CDR3 loop is CASSSTIGRQTAGETQYF. CDR3 sequence (DNA): TGTGCCAGCAGTTCGACTATAGGACGACAGACAGCCGGGGAGACCCAGTACTTC.

The chain has TRBV9 and TRBJ2-1, with no clear D. The CDR3 sequence is 12 residues long. V lost 2 bases, J lost 8 bases, and 8 bases lay in between. The germline CDR1 and CDR2 sequences are SGDLS and YYNGEE. The DNA of the CDR3 is TGTGCCAGCAGCGTGGCCCCCCATGAGCAGTTCTTC. Translation gives CASSVAPHEQFF.

V gene TRBV9 combines with J gene TRBJ2-7; D unclear. Trimming left V 0 bases short and J 0 bases short, with 10 bases between. Germline V gene sequence: CDR1 SGDLS, CDR2 YYNGEE. The CDR3 is made up of 15 amino acids. CDR3: CASSVGEYSSYEQYF. CDR3 bases: TGTGCCAGCAGCGTAGGTGAATATAGCTCCTACGAGCAGTACTTC.

J is TRBJ1-1 and V is TRBV27; D is possibly TRBD1 (5 bases). V lost 10 bases, J lost 2 bases, and 32 bases lay in between. The CDR3 covers 19 residues. In germline, CDR1 is MNHEY, CDR2 SMNVEV (reference sequence). Here the CDR3 DNA reads TGTGCCACCTCCCGGGGGTTAATCCGGCTGGGGGAAGCAAACACTGAAGCTTTCTTT. Protein product: CATSRGLIRLGEANTEAFF.

The table lists this clone with a count of one. The J gene is TRBJ2-7, the V gene TRBV5-1; D not certain. V shed 0 bases and J shed 3 bases, with 10 bases lying between them. CDR3 length: 14 residues. Germline CDR1 and CDR2: SGHRS and YFSETQ. The CDR3 sequence is CASSLDIMSYEQYF. CDR3 bases: TGCGCCAGCAGCTTGGATATCATGAGCTACGAGCAGTACTTC.

This chain uses TRBV13 with TRBJ2-1; 10 nucleotides line up with TRBD2. The V segment lost 4 bases and the J segment 7 bases; nucleotides outside the gene matches: 10. The CDR3 contains 16 residues. Germline loops: CDR1 PRHDT, CDR2 FYEKMQ (reference sequence). CDR3 loop: CASSSLAGGGWNEQFF. CDR3 DNA sequence: TGTGCCAGCAGCTCATTAGCGGGAGGAGGGTGGAATGAGCAGTTCTTC.

The V gene is TRBV12-1, the J gene TRBJ2-1; the listed D gene, TRBD2, was not tested against the DNA. TRBV12-1 is tagged as a pseudogene. The CDR3 extends over 18 amino acids. The CDR3 sequence is CASSFVAGRYRVYNEQFF. As DNA, the CDR3 is TGTGCCAGCAGCTTTGTTGCGGGAAGGTATAGGGTTTACAATGAGCAGTTCTTC.

V usage is TRBV5-6 and J usage is TRBJ2-1; the match to TRBD2 covers 7 bases. Germline V gene sequence: CDR1 SGHDT, CDR2 YYEEEE. The CDR3 loop spans 15 amino acids. J was trimmed by 6 bases and V by 2 bases; bases with no gene match: 8. CDR3 in DNA: TGTGCCAGCAGCTTCCGGGACTATATGTTCAATGAGCAGTTCTTC. This gives the protein CASSFRDYMFNEQFF.